The 12 T cell receptor beta chains below come from one sample, sequenced in a study of blood T cell repertoires in COVID-19. The assay was immunoSEQ multiplex PCR, and TCRdb's table has in-frame clones only and misses some. Among some 400,000 clones, more than 70% were seen once, and the ten largest hold around 9.3%. Sequenced sample: peripheral blood. These receptors all stem from a woman between 25 and 40 years old with COVID-19, enrolled during active disease.

The rearrangement joins TRBV3-1 (or the pseudogene TRBV3-2) to TRBJ2-5, with TRBD2 identical over 10 bases. The CDR3 totals 16 residues. Germline values: CDR1 LGHDT, CDR2 YNNKEL (reference sequence). V lost 6 bases and J lost 5; bases outside the gene matches: 12. The CDR3 DNA reads TGTGCCAGCAGTCCGACGAGCGGGAGGGCCGGTGAGACCCAGTACTTC. Translating gives CASSPTSGRAGETQYF.

This rearrangement joins TRBV19 to TRBJ2-6, with D perhaps TRBD1 (6 bases). CDR1 is LNHDA and CDR2 is SQIVND in the germline V gene (reference sequence). The V end lost 5 bases, the J end lost 2 bases, and 10 bases lay between the germline ends. This CDR3 has 15 amino acids. Here the CDR3 DNA reads TGTGCCAGTAGTCCTAACAGGGCTGGGGCCAACGTCCTGACTTTC. Encoded protein: CASSPNRAGANVLTF.

The chain uses TRBV28 and TRBJ1-1, with D tentatively TRBD1 (5 bases). The V end was cut by 4 bases, the J end by 3 bases, with 18 bases between. Germline V lookup: CDR1 MDHEN, CDR2 SYDVKM. CDR3 length: 16 residues. CDR3 DNA sequence: TGTGCCAGCAGTTCCGCCAGCCTCGGGGGGGACACTGAAGCTTTCTTT. Translated: CASSSASLGGDTEAFF.

This clone came up once. This chain links TRBV30 with TRBJ1-4; D uncertain. Germline CDR1 and CDR2: GTSNPN and SVGIG (reference sequence). Deletions cut 8 bases from V and 5 bases from J, with 18 bases between. The length of the CDR3 is 14 residues. CDR3 nucleotide sequence: TGTGCCGGCCTAGGAGGCGGATTCAATGAAAAACTGTTTTTT. Translating it yields CAGLGGGFNEKLFF.

The genes are TRBV4-1 and TRBJ2-2; TRBD2 matches at 12 bases. V was clipped by 1 base and J by 7 bases; unmatched bases: 10. Germline CDR1 is MGHRA and CDR2 is YSYEKL. The CDR3 runs 18 residues. This CDR3 is CASSQGPSGRALGGELFF. The CDR3 region has the DNA TGCGCCAGCAGCCAAGGGCCTAGCGGGAGGGCCCTCGGCGGGGAGCTGTTTTTT.

This clone was seen once. This rearrangement joins TRBV4-3 to TRBJ2-2; 8 bases agree with TRBD2. Germline loops: CDR1 LGHNA, CDR2 YSLEER. With V trimmed by 2 bases and J by 7 bases, 6 bases remained unmatched. The CDR3 contains 15 residues. The CDR3: CASSQTGLGDGELFF. CDR3 sequence (DNA): TGCGCCAGCAGCCAAACGGGACTAGGGGACGGGGAGCTGTTTTTT.

The gene calls are TRBV20-1 and TRBJ2-2; 8 bases align to TRBD2. This CDR3 is 17 amino acids long. Germline V gene lookup returns CDR1 DFQATT and CDR2 SNEGSKA (reference sequence). With V trimmed by 3 bases and J by 7 bases, 16 bases remained unmatched. DNA of the CDR3: TGCAGTGCTAGTCCCAAGGCGGGAGGTCGGTCGGGCGGGGAGCTGTTTTTT. Encoded protein: CSASPKAGGRSGGELFF.

The chain uses TRBV6-2 or TRBV6-3 and TRBJ2-1; 11 positions agree with TRBD2. This CDR3 is built from 17 residues. The J segment lost 2 bases and the V segment lost 4 bases, leaving 7 bases of the junction unmatched. Per germline, CDR1 MNHEY and CDR2 SVGEGT. Here the CDR3 DNA reads TGTGCCAGCAGTTGGCGGACTAGCGGGTTACCCTACAATGAGCAGTTCTTC. This translates into CASSWRTSGLPYNEQFF.

CDR3 sequence reads: CASSIRGQGNEQFF. CDR3 bases: TGTGCCAGTAGTATACGGGGACAGGGCAATGAGCAGTTCTTC. V and J are TRBV19 and TRBJ2-1; 9 bases line up with TRBD1. The CDR3 has 14 amino acids. Germline loops: CDR1 LNHDA, CDR2 SQIVND (reference sequence). J gave up 6 bases and V 2 bases, and 2 bases lay outside the gene matches.

This chain uses TRBV19 with TRBJ1-4; a possible D gene is TRBD1 (6 bases). Germline loops: CDR1 LNHDA, CDR2 SQIVND (reference sequence). The CDR3 covers 13 residues. V was shortened by 5 bases and J by 12 bases, with 16 bases between the two germline ends. CDR3 sequence reads: CASSLGQNQQLFF. CDR3 in DNA: TGTGCCAGTAGTCTCGGACAGAACCAACAACTGTTTTTT.

The chain has TRBV5-1 and TRBJ2-7; 7 bases are shared with TRBD2. V gave up 2 bases and J gave up 5 bases; unmatched junction bases: 7. Germline CDR1 and CDR2: SGHRS and YFSETQ. This CDR3 contains 14 residues. The CDR3 nucleotides are TGCGCCAGCAGCTTAGAGGGAGGGCCCCACGAGCAGTACTTC. Translation: CASSLEGGPHEQYF.

J is TRBJ2-1 and V is TRBV5-4; D is possibly TRBD2 (6 bases). Trimming cost V 0 bases and J 3 bases, with 13 bases left between them. CDR3 length equals 16 residues. CDR1 is SGHNT, CDR2 YYREEE, per germline (reference sequence). This chain's CDR3 is CASSLASASDYNEQFF. DNA for the CDR3: TGTGCCAGCAGCTTGGCCAGCGCTAGCGACTACAATGAGCAGTTCTTC.